This TCR beta chain appears in the sequencing data of a study of brain metastases from non-small cell lung cancer. Overall study results and limits: Fewer infiltrating T cells were found in brain metastases than primaries.

Notes on this clone: Its specificity is not known.

From germline, CDR1 is SGHTA and CDR2 FQGTGA. Unmatched junction bases numbered 2, after V lost 4 bases and J lost 5 bases. This CDR3 has 13 amino acids. The assay was immunoSEQ multiplex PCR, and TCRdb's table has in-frame clones only and misses some. The repertoire holds some 470 clones, with approximately 86% as singletons. The J gene is TRBJ1-1, the V gene TRBV7-3; 9 bases align to TRBD1. Sequencing was performed on tissue from a brain metastasis. The TCR sequence derives from a donor at least 40 years old with non-small cell lung cancer. DNA of the CDR3: TGTGCCAGCAGCTGGGACAGGGCTACTGAAGCTTTCTTT. It specifies CASSWDRATEAFF.